Listed below are T cell receptor beta chains from one sample, sequenced in a study of T cell repertoires in cytomegalovirus infection. The antigens for these receptors are not known. TCRdb redid the calling of the reads with MiXCR, one entry per CDR3 protein. The sample has about 890,000 distinct CDR3 sequences, around 29% seen once. Sequencing was performed on cultured CD8+ T cells from PBMCs, taken from culture after CMV antigen stimulation. The receptors here all came from a human donor in good health (CMV status not recorded). Some clones in this sample may be carry-over from other donors' samples. The CDR3 runs from the conserved cysteine through the conserved F or W. The order of the fields is V gene, CDR3 length, CDR3 protein.

V: TRBV12-3/TRBV12-4
length: 13
CDR3: CASSSGLITEAFF

V: TRBV7-2
length: 14
CDR3: CASSELGRNTEAFF

V: TRBV27
length: 14
CDR3: CASSLSLPAYEQYF

V: TRBV6-1
length: 12
CDR3: CASNRDNTEAFF

V: TRBV6-2/TRBV6-3
length: 14
CDR3: CASSYRGGGDGYTF

V: TRBV19
length: 17
CDR3: CASSIFPAGGLVDEQFF

V: TRBV19
length: 20
CDR3: CASSIPYRGQGAATNEKLFF

V: TRBV29-1
length: 12
CDR3: CSVVGSSYEQYF

V: TRBV5-1
length: 14
CDR3: CASSWAGGQDEQFF

V: TRBV4-1
length: 15
CDR3: CASSQELTGAGELFF

V: TRBV7-8
length: 16
CDR3: CASFPGGLSGANVLTF

V: TRBV12-3/TRBV12-4
length: 14
CDR3: CASSQTGVGSEAFF

V: TRBV19
length: 12
CDR3: CASTVGFGEQFF

V: TRBV11-2
length: 15
CDR3: CASSEGPGGLQPQHF

V: TRBV7-6
length: 17
CDR3: CASSSFPPTGPGTEAFF

V: TRBV6-8
length: 17
CDR3: CASSYSLDGATNEKLFF

V: TRBV29-1
length: 12
CDR3: CSIDVDIETQYF